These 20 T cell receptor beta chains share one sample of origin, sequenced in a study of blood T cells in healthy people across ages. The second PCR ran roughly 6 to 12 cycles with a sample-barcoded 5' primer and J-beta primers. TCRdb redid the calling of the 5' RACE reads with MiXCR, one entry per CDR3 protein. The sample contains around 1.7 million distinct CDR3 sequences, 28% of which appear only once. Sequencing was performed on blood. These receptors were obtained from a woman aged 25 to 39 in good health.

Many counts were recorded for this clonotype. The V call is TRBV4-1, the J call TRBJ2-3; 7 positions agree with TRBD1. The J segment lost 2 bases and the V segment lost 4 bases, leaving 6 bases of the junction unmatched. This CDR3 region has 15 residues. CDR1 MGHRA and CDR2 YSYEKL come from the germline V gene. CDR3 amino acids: CASSRPGTATDTQYF. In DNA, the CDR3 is TGCGCCAGCAGCCGCCCAGGGACAGCCACAGATACGCAGTATTTT.

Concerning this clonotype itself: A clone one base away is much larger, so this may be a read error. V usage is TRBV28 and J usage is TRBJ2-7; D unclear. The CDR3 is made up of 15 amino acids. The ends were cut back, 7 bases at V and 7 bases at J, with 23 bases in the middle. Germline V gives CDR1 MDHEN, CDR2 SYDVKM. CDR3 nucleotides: TGTGCCAGCACTAAGCTCACGGCGAGACCCGTGGAGCAGTACTTC. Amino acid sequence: CASTKLTARPVEQYF.

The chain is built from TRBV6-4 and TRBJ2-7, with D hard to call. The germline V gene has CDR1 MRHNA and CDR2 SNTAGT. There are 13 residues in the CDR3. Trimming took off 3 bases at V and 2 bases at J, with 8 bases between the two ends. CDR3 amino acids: CASSDLRAYEQYF. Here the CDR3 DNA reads TGTGCCAGCAGTGATTTACGAGCCTACGAGCAGTACTTC.

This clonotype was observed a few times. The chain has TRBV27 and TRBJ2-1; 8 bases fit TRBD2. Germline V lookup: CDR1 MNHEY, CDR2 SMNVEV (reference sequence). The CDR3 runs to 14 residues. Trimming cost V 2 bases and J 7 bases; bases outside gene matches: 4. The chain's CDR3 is CASSLAAGDNEQFF. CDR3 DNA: TGTGCCAGCAGTTTAGCAGCGGGGGATAATGAGCAGTTCTTC.

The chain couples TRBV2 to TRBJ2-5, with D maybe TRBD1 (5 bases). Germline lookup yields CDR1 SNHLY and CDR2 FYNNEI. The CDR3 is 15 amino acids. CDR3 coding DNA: TGTGTCAGTTTAAAGACTGGGGCAATCTCGGAGACCCAGTACTTC. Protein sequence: CVSLKTGAISETQYF.

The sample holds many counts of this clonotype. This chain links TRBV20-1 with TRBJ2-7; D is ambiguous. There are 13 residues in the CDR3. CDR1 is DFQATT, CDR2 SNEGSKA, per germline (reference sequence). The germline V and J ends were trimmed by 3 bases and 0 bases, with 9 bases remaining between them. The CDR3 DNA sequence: TGCAGTGCTAGCCTCCAGCCCTCCTACGAGCAGTACTTC. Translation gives CSASLQPSYEQYF.

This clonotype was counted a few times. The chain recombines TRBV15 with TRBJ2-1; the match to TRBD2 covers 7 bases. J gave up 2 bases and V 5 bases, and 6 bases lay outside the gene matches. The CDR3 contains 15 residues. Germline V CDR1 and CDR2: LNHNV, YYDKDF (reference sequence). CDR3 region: CATSRSGATYNEQFF. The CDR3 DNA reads TGTGCCACCAGCCGGAGCGGGGCCACCTACAATGAGCAGTTCTTC. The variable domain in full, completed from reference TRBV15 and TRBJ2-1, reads DAMVIQNPRYQVTQFGKPVTLSCSQTLNHNVMYWYQQKSSQAPKLLFHYYDKDFNNEADTPDNFQSRRPNTSFCFLDIRSPGLGDTAMYLCATSRSGATYNEQFFGPGTRLTVL.

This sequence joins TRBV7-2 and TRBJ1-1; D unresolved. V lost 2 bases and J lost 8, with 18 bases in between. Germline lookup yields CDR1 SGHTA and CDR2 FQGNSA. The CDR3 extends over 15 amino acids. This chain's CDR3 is CASSLTGPHLGEAFF. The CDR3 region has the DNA TGTGCCAGCAGCTTAACGGGCCCGCATCTGGGGGAAGCTTTCTTT.

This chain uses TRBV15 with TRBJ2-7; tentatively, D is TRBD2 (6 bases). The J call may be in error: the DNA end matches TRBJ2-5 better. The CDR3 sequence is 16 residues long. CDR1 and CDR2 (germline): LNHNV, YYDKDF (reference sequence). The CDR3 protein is CATSRRRAGILETQYF. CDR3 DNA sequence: TGTGCCACCAGCAGACGGAGGGCAGGGATTCTAGAGACCCAGTACTTC.

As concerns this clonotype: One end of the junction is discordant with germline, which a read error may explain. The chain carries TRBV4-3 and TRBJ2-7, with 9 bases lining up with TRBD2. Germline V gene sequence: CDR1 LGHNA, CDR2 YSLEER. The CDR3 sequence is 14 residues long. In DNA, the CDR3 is TGCGCCAGCAGCCAAGAGGCTTCTAGCGGGACCACAGTCTTC. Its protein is CASSQEASSGTTVF.

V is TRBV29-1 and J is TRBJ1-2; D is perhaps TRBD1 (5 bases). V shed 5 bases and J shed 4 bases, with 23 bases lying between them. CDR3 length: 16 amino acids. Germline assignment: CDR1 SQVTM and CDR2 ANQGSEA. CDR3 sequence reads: CSVRFVRATDSYGYTF. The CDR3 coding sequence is TGCAGCGTTCGGTTCGTCAGGGCCACCGATTCCTATGGCTACACCTTC.

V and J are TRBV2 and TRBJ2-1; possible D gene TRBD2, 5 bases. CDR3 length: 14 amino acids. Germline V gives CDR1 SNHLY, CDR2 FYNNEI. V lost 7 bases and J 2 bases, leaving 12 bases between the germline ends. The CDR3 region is CASTGRLTYNEQFF. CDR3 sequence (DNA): TGTGCCAGCACGGGGAGACTAACCTACAATGAGCAGTTCTTC.

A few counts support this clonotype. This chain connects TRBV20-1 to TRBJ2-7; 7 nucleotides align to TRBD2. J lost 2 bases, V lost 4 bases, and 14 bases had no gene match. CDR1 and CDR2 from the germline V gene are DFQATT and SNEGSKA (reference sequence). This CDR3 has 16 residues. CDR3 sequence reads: CSAKPRLAGWAYEQYF. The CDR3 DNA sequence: TGCAGTGCTAAACCCCGTTTAGCGGGCTGGGCCTACGAGCAGTACTTC.

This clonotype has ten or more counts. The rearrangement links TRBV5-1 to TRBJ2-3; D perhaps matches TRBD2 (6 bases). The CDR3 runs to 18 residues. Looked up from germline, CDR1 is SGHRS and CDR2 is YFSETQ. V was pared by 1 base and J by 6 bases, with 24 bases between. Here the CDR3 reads CASSLFTASETLADTQYF. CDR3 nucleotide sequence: TGCGCCAGCAGCTTGTTCACGGCTAGCGAAACCCTGGCGGATACGCAGTATTTT.

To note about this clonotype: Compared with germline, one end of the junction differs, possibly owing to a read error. The CDR3, as DNA: TGCGCCGGCAGCCTCCAGCCGAATGAAAAACTGTTTTTT. Protein sequence: CAGSLQPNEKLFF. The chain carries TRBV5-1 and TRBJ1-4; no reliable D call. This CDR3 region has 13 residues. Germline-derived CDR1 and CDR2 are SGHRS and YFSETQ. Supplemented by reference TRBV5-1 and TRBJ1-4, the full variable domain reads KAGVTQTPRYLIKTRGQQVTLSCSPISGHRSVSWYQQTPGQGLQFLFEYFSETQRNKGNFPGRFSGRQFSNSRSEMNVSTLELGDSALYLCAGSLQPNEKLFFGSGTQLSVL.

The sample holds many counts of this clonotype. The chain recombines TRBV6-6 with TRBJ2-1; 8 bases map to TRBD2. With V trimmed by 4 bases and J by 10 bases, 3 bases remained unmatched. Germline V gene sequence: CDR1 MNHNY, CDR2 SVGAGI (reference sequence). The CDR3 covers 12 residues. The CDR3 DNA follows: TGTGCCAGCAGTTTGCGGGGGGCCGAGCAGTTCTTC. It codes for CASSLRGAEQFF.

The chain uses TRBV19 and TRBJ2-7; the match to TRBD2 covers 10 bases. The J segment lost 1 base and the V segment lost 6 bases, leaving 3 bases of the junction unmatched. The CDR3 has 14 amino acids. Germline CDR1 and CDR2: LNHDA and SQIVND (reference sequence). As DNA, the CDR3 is TGTGCCAGTAGACAGCGGGGGGGATCCTACGAGCAGTACTTC. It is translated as CASRQRGGSYEQYF.

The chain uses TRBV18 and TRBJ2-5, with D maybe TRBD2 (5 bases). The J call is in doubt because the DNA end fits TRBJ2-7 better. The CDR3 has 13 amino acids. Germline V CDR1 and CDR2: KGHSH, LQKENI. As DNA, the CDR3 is TGTGCCAGCTCACCGTCGGCCGGGAACGAGCAGTACTTC. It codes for CASSPSAGNEQYF.

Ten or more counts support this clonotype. The CDR3 nucleotides read TGCAGCGTCCGGACGTCTTGGGAGGAGACCCAGTACTTC. Translating gives CSVRTSWEETQYF. The V and J genes are TRBV29-1 and TRBJ2-5; tentative D call: TRBD2 (5 bases). Germline CDR1 and CDR2: SQVTM and ANQGSEA. CDR3 length: 13 residues. V was clipped by 6 bases and J by 5 bases, with 16 bases between them.

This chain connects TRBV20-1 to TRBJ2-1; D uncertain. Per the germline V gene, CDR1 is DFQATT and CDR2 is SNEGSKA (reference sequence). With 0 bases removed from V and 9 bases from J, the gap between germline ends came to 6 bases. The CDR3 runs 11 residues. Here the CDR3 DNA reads TGCAGTGCTAGAGAGGGAAGTGAGCAGTTCTTC. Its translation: CSAREGSEQFF.